This T cell receptor beta chain emerged from a study of cytotoxic CD8 clonotypes in ibrutinib-treated CLL. Study in general: Some 25 partial and 2 complete responses; at median 68 months, 14 remitted, about twelve progressed.

The sample holds one count of this clone. The antigen remains unidentified. Study findings and constraints: Increased clonality at ibrutinib response gave way to a return toward baseline at progression.

This CDR3 contains 14 residues. V gave up 2 bases and J gave up 5 bases; unmatched junction bases: 0. Germline V lookup: CDR1 KGHSH, CDR2 LQKENI. Generated by immunoSEQ multiplex PCR, the TCRdb table keeps only in-frame clones and is missing some. In the table there are about 130,000 clones, approximately 83% of which are singletons. Sequencing used PBMCs, obtained after 24 months of ibrutinib treatment. The genes are TRBV18 and TRBJ1-6, with 7 bases identical to TRBD1. The receptor comes from a human donor with chronic lymphocytic leukemia. The CDR3 protein is CASSPGTDNSPLHF. The CDR3 DNA is TGTGCCAGCTCACCAGGGACAGATAATTCACCCCTCCACTTT.